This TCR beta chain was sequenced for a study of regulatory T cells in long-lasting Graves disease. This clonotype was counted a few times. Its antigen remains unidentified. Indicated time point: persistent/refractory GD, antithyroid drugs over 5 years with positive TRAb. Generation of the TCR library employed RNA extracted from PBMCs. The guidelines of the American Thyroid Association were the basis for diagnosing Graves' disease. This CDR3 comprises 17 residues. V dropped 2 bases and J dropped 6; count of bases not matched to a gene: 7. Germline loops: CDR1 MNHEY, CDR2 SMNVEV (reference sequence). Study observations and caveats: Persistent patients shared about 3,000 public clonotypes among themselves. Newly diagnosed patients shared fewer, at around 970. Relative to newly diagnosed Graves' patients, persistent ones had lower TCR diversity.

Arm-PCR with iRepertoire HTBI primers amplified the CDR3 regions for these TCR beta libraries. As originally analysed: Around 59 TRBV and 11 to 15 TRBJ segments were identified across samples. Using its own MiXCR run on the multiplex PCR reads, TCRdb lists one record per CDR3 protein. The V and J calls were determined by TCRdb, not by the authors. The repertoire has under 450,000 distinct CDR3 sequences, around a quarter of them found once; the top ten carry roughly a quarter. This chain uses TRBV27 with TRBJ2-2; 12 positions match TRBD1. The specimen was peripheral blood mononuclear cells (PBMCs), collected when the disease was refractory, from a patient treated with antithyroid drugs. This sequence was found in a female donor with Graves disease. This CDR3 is CASSLRGTGGVSGELFF. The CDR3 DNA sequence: TGTGCCAGCAGTTTAAGAGGGACAGGGGGCGTTTCCGGGGAGCTGTTTTTT.